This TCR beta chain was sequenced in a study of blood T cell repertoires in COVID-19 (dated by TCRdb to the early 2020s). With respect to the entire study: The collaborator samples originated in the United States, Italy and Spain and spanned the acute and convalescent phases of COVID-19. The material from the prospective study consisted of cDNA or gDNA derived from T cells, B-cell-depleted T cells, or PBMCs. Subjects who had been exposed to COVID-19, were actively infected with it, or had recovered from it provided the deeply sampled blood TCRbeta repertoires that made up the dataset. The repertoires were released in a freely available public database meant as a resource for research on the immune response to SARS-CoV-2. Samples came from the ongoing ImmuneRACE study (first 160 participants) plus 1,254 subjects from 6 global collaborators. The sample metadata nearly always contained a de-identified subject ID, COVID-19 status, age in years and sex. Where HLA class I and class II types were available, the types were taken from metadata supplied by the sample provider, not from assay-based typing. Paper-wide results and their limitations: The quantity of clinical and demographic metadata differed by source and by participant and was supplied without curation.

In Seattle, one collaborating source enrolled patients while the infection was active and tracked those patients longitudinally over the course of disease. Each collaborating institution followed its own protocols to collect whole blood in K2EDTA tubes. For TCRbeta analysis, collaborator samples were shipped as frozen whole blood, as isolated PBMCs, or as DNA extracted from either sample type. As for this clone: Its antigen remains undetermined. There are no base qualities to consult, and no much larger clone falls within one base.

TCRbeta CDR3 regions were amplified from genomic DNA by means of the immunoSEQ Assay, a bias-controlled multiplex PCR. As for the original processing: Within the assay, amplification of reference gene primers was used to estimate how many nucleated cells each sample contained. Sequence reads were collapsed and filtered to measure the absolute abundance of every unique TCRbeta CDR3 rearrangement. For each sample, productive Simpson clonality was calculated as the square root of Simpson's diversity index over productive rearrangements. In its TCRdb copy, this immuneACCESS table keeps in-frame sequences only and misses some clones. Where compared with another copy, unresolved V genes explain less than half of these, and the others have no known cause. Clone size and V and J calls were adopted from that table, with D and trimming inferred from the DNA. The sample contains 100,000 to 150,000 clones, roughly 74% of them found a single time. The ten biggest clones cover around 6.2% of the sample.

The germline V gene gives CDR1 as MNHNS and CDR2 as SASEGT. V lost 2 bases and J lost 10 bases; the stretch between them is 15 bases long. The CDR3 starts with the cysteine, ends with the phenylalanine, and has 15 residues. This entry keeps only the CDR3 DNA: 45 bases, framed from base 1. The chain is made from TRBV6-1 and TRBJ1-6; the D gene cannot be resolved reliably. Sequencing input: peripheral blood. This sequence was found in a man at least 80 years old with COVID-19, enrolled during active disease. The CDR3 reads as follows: CASSELASGRSPLHF. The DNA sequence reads TGTGCCAGCAGTGAACTGGCCAGTGGGAGATCACCCCTCCACTTT.